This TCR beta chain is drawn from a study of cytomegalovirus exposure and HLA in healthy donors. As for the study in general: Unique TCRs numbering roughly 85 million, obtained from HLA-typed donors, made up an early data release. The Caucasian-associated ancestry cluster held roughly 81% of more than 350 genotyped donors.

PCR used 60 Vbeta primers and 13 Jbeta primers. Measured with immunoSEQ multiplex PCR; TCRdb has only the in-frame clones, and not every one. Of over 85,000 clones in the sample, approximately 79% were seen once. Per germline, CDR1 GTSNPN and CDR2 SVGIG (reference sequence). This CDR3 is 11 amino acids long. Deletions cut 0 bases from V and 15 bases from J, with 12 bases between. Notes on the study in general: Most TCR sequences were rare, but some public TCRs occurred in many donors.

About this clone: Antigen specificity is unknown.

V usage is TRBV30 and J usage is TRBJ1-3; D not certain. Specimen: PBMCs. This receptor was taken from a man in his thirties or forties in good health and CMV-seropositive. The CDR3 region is CAWSVYREKYF. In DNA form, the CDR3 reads TGTGCCTGGAGTGTATACCGAGAGAAATATTTT.